This TCR beta chain derives from a study of CD8 T cells in Susac syndrome. The multiple sclerosis controls were treatment-naive patients, and their relapsing-remitting disease was stable or active. Negative isolation was used for CD8+ and CD4+ T cells, and FACS enrichment was applied to TEMRA cells. Reverse transcription of roughly 0.5 to 1 ug RNA used random hexamers. Amplification of TCR beta CDR3 by immunoSEQ multiplex PCR spanned 54 Vbeta and 13 Jbeta. TCRdb used MiXCR to reprocess the immunoSEQ multiplex PCR reads, holding one entry per CDR3 protein. The data hold some 150,000 distinct CDR3 sequences, with approximately 94% observed a single time. The specimen sequenced was CD8+ T cells from PBMCs. The source of this sequence is a human donor with multiple sclerosis.

The CDR3 nucleotides are TGTGCCACCAGCAGAGATCGGTCGGGGGACTATGGCTACACCTTC. It codes for CATSRDRSGDYGYTF. The chain is built from TRBV15 and TRBJ1-2, with D tentatively TRBD1 (5 bases). The CDR3 loop spans 15 amino acids. Trimming removed 0 bases from V and 3 bases from J, with 11 bases in between. Germline-derived CDR1 and CDR2 are LNHNV and YYDKDF (reference sequence).